What follows describes a single T cell receptor (beta chain). V was pared by 2 bases and J by 6 bases, with 11 bases between. This CDR3 contains 13 residues. Looked up from germline, CDR1 is SGHTA and CDR2 is FQGNSA. The source of the sample is a study of blood T cell repertoires in COVID-19. Across the whole study: The United States, Italy and Spain were the sources of the acute and convalescent COVID-19 samples. From T cells, B-cell-depleted T cells, or PBMCs came the material, which was cDNA or gDNA.

Original data processing: The assay estimated nucleated cells by amplifying reference gene primers. Sequencing used immunoSEQ multiplex PCR; TCRdb keeps in-frame clones, though not all of them. That table furnishes V, J and clone size, whereas the DNA furnished D and trimming. The sample records about 120,000 clones, 65% to 90% being singletons. The sequenced sample was peripheral blood. The chain couples TRBV7-2 to TRBJ2-7; possibly TRBD2 for D (5 bases). The receptor's source is a woman older than 75 with acute or convalescent COVID-19. The CDR3 is CASSLPGLGEQYF. The CDR3, as DNA: TGTGCCAGCAGCTTACCAGGACTCGGCGAGCAGTACTTC.